This entry features one T cell receptor beta chain sequence. The antigen it recognizes is unknown. No base qualities exist here, and no much larger clone lies one base off it. This record belongs to a study of OX40 agonist ivuxolimab in advanced cancers. Turning to the overall study: The costimulatory receptor OX40 (CD134) was targeted by ivuxolimab, a fully human IgG2 agonistic monoclonal antibody. Intravenous ivuxolimab was administered to patients every 2 weeks at six dose levels: 0.01, 0.1, 0.3, 1.5, 3 and 10 mg/kg. Among the 50 to 55 dose-escalation patients, 19 had hepatocellular carcinoma, roughly 15 melanoma, 9 renal cell carcinoma and 9 head and neck cancer. In the dose-escalation cohort, roughly four fifths of patients were male, and the mean age was around 60 years, with a range of about 23 to 90. Prior anti-PD-1, anti-PD-L1 or anti-CTLA-4 therapy was permitted, and 40% of dose-escalation patients had received checkpoint inhibitors. Partial responses were achieved by three dose-escalation patients, of whom one had hepatocellular carcinoma and two had cutaneous melanoma. The point of sequencing TCRbeta in the periphery was to test whether ivuxolimab changed TCR sequence diversity and drove clonal T-cell expansion. The monotherapy dose-escalation portion (N ≈ 55 patients) of the phase I ivuxolimab trial is reported in the paper. Overall results and qualifications from the work: After ivuxolimab, CD8+ T cells had more expanded clones than CD4+ T cells on average. In the 0.1-3.0 mg/kg groups, partial responders were among the patients with the lowest normalized peripheral clonal expansion, particularly in CD8+ T cells. The antigen specificity of the peripheral T cells that underwent clonal expansion was not determined. At doses of 0.1 to 3.0 mg/kg, clonal expansion of both CD4+ and CD8+ blood T cells was observed from baseline to week 6. Low levels of normalized T-cell clonal expansion were also seen in some patients who did not respond.

At the junction V is shortened by 7 bases and J by 2 bases, with 12 bases in between. Inclusive of the bounding cysteine and phenylalanine, the CDR3 is 14 residues long. Left in the record is the CDR3 DNA by itself, 42 bases read in frame from the first base. From the germline V gene (reference sequence), CDR1 is SEHNR and CDR2 is FQNEAQ. Patients with a history of autoimmune disease or receiving systemic immunosuppression were excluded from the trial. Peripheral blood for TCR sequencing was collected from all dose cohorts at baseline, on cycle 4 day 1, and on cycle 7 day 1. The samples were drawn from a first-in-human, open-label, multicenter phase I dose-escalation trial of ivuxolimab. The trial enrolled adults with locally advanced or metastatic head and neck squamous cell, hepatocellular, melanoma or renal cell carcinoma. Before TCR sequencing, CD4+ T cells and CD8+ T cells were sorted from peripheral blood as separate populations.

Genomic DNA was isolated from the sorted cells so that the TCRbeta CDR3 region could be sequenced. TCRbeta CDR3 regions were sequenced using the immunoSEQ Assay. TCRdb retrieved this table from immuneACCESS and kept in-frame rearrangements only. Not all clones are present; in checked studies, unresolved V genes account for under half, and no reason is known for the remainder. The sample yields more than 80,000 clones; 80% to 90% were counted once. About 1.5% of the sample is held by the ten biggest clonotypes. This receptor chain uses TRBV7-9 and TRBJ2-1, with the D gene not confidently named. The receptor comes from an adult with an advanced solid tumor such as melanoma, head and neck, liver or kidney cancer. The specimen was CD4+ or CD8+ T cells sorted from blood, collected in a trial of the OX40 agonist ivuxolimab. The nucleotide sequence reads as follows: TGTGCCAGCACCCAAGCTAGTCCCTACAATGAGCAGTTCTTC. Protein translation: CASTQASPYNEQFF.